This T cell receptor (beta chain) was sequenced during a study of PD-L1 blockade in urothelial cancer. Synthetically made TCR analog templates were put into each PCR as spikes. Clones were sequenced by immunoSEQ multiplex PCR, and TCRdb holds only the in-frame ones, with some missing. In the table there are around 100,000 clones, approximately 85% of which are singletons. Patients had urothelial carcinoma that was locally advanced or metastatic. The number of samples from each patient was between 1 and 8, taken pretreatment and on-treatment. The CDR3 loop spans 15 amino acids. V lost 3 bases to trimming and J lost 0 bases, with 12 bases between them. Germline V gives CDR1 LNHDA, CDR2 SQIVND (reference sequence).

The V gene is TRBV19, the J gene TRBJ2-7; D unclear. The receptor's source is a man between 45 and 60 years old with urothelial cancer. Source: PBMCs, taken around atezolizumab (anti-PD-L1) treatment. The CDR3 region is CASSITTQNSYEQYF. For the CDR3, the DNA is TGTGCCAGTAGTATCACGACACAGAACTCCTACGAGCAGTACTTC.